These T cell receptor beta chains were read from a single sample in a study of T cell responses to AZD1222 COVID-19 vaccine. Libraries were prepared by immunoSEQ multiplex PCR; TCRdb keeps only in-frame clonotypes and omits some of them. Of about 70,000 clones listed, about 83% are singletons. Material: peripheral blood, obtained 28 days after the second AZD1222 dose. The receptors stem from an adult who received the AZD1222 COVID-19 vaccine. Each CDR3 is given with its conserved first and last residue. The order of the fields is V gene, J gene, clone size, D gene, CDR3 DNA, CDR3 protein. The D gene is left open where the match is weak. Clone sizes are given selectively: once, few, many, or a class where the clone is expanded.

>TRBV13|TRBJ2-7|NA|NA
TGTGCCAGCAGCTTAAGAGTGACAGGTAACTACGAGCAGTACTTC
CASSLRVTGNYEQYF
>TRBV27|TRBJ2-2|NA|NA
TGTGCCAGCAGTACACACCGGGACGGAGAGGCCGGGGAGCTGTTTTTT
CASSTHRDGEAGELFF
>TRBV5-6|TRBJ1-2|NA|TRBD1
TGTGCCAGCAGCTTGCGGACAGGGGTTTGGAATGGCTACACCTTC
CASSLRTGVWNGYTF
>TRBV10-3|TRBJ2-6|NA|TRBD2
TGTGCCACCCTTCCGACTAGCGGGGACTCTGGGGCCAACGTCCTGACTTTC
CATLPTSGDSGANVLTF
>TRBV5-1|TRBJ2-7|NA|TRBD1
TGCGCCAGTAAAGCCGGGACAGGGGGCTACGAGCAGTACTTC
CASKAGTGGYEQYF
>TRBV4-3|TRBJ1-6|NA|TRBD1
TGCGCCAGCAGCCAAACGCAGGGGGATTCACCCCTCCACTTT
CASSQTQGDSPLHF
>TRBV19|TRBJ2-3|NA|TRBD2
TGTGCCTCCCGAGGGGAAAGCGGGGGTGCCCCAGGCGATACGCAGTATTTT
CASRGESGGAPGDTQYF
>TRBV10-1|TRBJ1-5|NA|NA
TGCGCCATAGGAGGGTGTCAGCCCCAGCATTTT
CAIGGCQPQHF
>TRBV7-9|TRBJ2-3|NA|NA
TGTGCCAGCAGCTCCAGGGGGAGGGACACAGATACGCAGTATTTT
CASSSRGRDTDTQYF
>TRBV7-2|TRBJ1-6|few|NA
TGTGCCAGCCGCGCCTACCTAAATAATTCACCCCTCCACTTT
CASRAYLNNSPLHF
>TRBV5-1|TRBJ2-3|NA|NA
TGCGCCAGCAGCTTGGGACGGGCCCGCACAGATACGCAGTATTTT
CASSLGRARTDTQYF
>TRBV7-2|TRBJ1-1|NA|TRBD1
TGTGCCAGCAGCTTCGGGACAGCGAACACTGAAGCTTTCTTT
CASSFGTANTEAFF
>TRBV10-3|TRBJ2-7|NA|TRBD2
TGTGCCATCAGTGAGGGTGCGGGGGGCACCTACGAGCAGTACTTC
CAISEGAGGTYEQYF
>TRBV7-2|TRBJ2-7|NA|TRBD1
TGTGCCAGTAAGCCGTCGGGACAGGGGTACTACGAGCAGTACTTC
CASKPSGQGYYEQYF
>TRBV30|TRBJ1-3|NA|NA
TGTGCCTGGAGTGTATCGGGGCGGAACACCATATATTTT
CAWSVSGRNTIYF
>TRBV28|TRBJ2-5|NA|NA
TGTGCCAGCAGCCTCTGGGGGGTTGAAGAGACCCAGTACTTC
CASSLWGVEETQYF
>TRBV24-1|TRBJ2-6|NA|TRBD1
TGTGCCACCAGTTTTTGGGACAGCTCTGGGGCCAACGTCCTGACTTTC
CATSFWDSSGANVLTF
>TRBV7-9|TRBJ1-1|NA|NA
TGTGCCAGCAGCTCCACTGAAGCTTTCTTT
CASSSTEAFF
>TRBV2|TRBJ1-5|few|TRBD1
TGTGCCAGCGTGACAGGGATCAATCAGCCCCAGCATTTT
CASVTGINQPQHF
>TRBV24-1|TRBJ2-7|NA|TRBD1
TGTGCCACCAGTGAGCCAGGGGGCACCTACGAGCAGTACTTC
CATSEPGGTYEQYF
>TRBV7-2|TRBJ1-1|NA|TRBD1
TGTGCCAGCAGTTTGACAGGGGAGTACACTGAAGCTTTCTTT
CASSLTGEYTEAFF
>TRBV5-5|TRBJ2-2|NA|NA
TGTGCCAGCAGCTGGTCCGTTAAGAACACCGGGGAGCTGTTTTTT
CASSWSVKNTGELFF
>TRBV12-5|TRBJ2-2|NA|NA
TGTGCTAGTGGGAAGACAGTTGGGTCGAACACCGGGGAGCTGTTTTTT
CASGKTVGSNTGELFF
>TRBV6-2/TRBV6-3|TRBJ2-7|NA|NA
TGTGCCAGCAGTTCGACAGGTTTTTACGAGCAGTACTTC
CASSSTGFYEQYF
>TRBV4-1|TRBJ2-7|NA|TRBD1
TGCGCCAGCAGCCGGGACAGCTCCTACGAGCAGTACTTC
CASSRDSSYEQYF
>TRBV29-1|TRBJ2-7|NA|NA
TGCAGCGTTGACAAACAGGGTCACGACGAGCAGTACTTC
CSVDKQGHDEQYF
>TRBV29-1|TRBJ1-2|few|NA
TGCAGCGTTGAAGATGCGGGGAACCCTTATGGCTACACCTTC
CSVEDAGNPYGYTF
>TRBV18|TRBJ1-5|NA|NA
TGTGCCAGCTCACCACCAGTCAGGGACGGCAATCAGCCCCAGCATTTT
CASSPPVRDGNQPQHF
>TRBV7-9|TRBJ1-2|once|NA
TGTGCCAGCAGCGCCGGGACTTATCGGGAGGGCTACACCTTC
CASSAGTYREGYTF
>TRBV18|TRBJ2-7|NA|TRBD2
TGTGCCAGCTCATCGAGGAGCGGGGGGTCGAACGAGCAGTACTTC
CASSSRSGGSNEQYF